Listed here is a single T cell receptor (beta chain). The sample belongs to a study of blood T cell repertoires in COVID-19. About the study: Samples came from the United States, Italy and Spain, spanning acute and convalescent COVID-19. PBMCs, B-cell-depleted T cells, or T cells were the source of the cDNA or gDNA that made up the material.

Original analysis: Reference gene primers were amplified, and this amplification served to estimate nucleated cell counts. The repertoire was sequenced with immunoSEQ multiplex PCR; TCRdb's copy has only in-frame clones and lacks some. The V and J calls and clone size are taken from that table; D and trimming were inferred from the DNA. The profile shows approximately 16,000 clones, 70% to 80% of them singletons. The sample taken for sequencing was peripheral blood. The sequence was obtained from a human donor in a cohort sampled during active COVID-19.

The CDR3 loop reads CASSAGTGQETQYF. The CDR3 coding sequence is TGTGCCAGCAGCGCCGGGACAGGGCAAGAGACCCAGTACTTC. J is TRBJ2-5 and V is TRBV9; 9 positions agree with TRBD1. CDR3 size: 14 residues. Germline CDR1 reads SGDLS; CDR2 reads YYNGEE. V was pared by 3 bases and J by 2 bases, with 2 bases of the junction left unmatched.